This TCR beta chain was obtained from a study of PD-1 blockade in mismatch repair-deficient tumors. Findings of the study overall: Tumor-resident clones, often absent from pretreatment blood, expanded after pembrolizumab and then contracted.

CDR1 and CDR2 from the germline V gene are SNHLY and FYNNEI. V dropped 5 bases and J dropped 4 bases, with 12 bases sitting between them. The CDR3 is 14 residues long. Sequencing was performed with immunoSEQ multiplex PCR; in TCRdb, only in-frame clones are kept and a portion is missing. The data show 120,000 or so clones, around 86% seen once. Concerning this clone itself: Antigen: not known.

The chain carries TRBV2 and TRBJ2-1; D not certain. The receptor comes from an adult with mismatch repair-deficient cancer. This sample comprised peripheral blood, obtained 44 weeks after starting pembrolizumab. CDR3 in DNA: TGTGCCAGCAGTCAGGCCGCGAATTACAATGAGCAGTTCTTC. Its translation is CASSQAANYNEQFF.